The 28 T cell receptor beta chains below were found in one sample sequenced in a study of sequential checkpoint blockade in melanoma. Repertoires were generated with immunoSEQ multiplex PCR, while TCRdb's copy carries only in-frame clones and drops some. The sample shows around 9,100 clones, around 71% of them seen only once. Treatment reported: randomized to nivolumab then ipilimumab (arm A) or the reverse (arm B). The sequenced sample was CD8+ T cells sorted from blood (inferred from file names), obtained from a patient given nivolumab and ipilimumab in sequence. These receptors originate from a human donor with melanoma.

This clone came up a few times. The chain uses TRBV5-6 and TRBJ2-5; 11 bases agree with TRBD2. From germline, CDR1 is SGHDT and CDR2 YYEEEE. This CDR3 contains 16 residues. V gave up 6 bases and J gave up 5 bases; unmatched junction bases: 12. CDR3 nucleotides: TGTGCCAGCACCCTTGGGGCTAGCGGGGGGATGGAGACCCAGTACTTC. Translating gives CASTLGASGGMETQYF.

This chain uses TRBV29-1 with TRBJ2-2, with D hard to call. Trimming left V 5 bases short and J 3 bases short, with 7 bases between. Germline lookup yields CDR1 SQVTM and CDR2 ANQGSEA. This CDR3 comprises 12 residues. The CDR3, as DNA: TGCAGCGTTAGACGGGACACCGGGGAGCTGTTTTTT. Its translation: CSVRRDTGELFF.

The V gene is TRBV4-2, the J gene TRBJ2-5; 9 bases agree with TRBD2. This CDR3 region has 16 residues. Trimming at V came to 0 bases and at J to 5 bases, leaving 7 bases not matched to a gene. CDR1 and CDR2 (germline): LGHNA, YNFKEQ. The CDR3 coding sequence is TGTGCCAGCAGCCAAGAAGGTAGCGGGGGCCCGGAGACCCAGTACTTC. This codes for CASSQEGSGGPETQYF.

CDR3 in DNA: TGTGCCGGTTCAACCCCGAGCTCTGGAAACACCATATATTTT. It translates to CAGSTPSSGNTIYF. The chain carries TRBV2 and TRBJ1-3; D gene uncertain. This CDR3 comprises 14 residues. The V end lost 11 bases, the J end lost 0 bases, and 14 bases lay between the germline ends. From germline, CDR1 is SNHLY and CDR2 FYNNEI.

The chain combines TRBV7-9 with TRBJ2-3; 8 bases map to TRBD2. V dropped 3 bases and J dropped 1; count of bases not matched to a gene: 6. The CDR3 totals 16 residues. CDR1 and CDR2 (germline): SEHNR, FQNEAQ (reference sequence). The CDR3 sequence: CASSFPRREGTDTQYF. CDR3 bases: TGTGCCAGCAGCTTCCCCAGGCGGGAGGGCACAGATACGCAGTATTTT.

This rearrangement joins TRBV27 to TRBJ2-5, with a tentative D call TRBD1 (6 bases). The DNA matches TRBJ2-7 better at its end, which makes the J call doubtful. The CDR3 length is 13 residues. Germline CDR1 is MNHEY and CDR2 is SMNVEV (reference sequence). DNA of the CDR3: TGTGCCAGCGGGACATTTCCTTCCTACGAGCAGTACTTC. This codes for CASGTFPSYEQYF.

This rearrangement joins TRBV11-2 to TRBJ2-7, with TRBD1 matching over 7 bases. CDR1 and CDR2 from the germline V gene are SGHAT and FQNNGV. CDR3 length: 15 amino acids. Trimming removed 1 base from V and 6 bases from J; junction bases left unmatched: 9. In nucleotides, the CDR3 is TGTGCCAGCAGCTTAGGCCAGGGGGTTTTACGCGAGCAGTACTTC. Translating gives CASSLGQGVLREQYF.

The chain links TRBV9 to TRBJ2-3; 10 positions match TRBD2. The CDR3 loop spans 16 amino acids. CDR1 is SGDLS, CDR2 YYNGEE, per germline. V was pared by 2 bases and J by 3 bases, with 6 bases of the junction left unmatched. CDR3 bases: TGTGCCAGCAGCGTCCGCACTAGCGGGGAGACAGATACGCAGTATTTT. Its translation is CASSVRTSGETDTQYF.

CDR3 sequence reads: CASSQASLNTEAFF. For the CDR3, the DNA is TGCGCCAGCAGCCAAGCCAGTTTGAACACTGAAGCTTTCTTT. The chain recombines TRBV4-3 with TRBJ1-1; D is uncertain. V gave up 1 base and J gave up 0 bases, with 6 bases separating them. The germline V gene encodes CDR1 LGHNA and CDR2 YSLEER. The CDR3 runs to 14 residues.

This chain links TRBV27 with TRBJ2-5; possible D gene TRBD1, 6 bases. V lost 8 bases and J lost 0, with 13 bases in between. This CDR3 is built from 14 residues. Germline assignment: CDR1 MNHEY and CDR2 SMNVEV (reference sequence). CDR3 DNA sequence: TGTGCCAGCCGGGACACCAATAACCAAGAGACCCAGTACTTC. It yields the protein CASRDTNNQETQYF.

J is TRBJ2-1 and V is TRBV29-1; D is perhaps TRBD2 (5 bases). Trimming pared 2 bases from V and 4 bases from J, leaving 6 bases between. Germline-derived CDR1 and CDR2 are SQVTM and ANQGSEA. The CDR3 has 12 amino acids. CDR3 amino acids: CSVEWEYNEQFF. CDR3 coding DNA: TGCAGCGTTGAATGGGAGTACAATGAGCAGTTCTTC.

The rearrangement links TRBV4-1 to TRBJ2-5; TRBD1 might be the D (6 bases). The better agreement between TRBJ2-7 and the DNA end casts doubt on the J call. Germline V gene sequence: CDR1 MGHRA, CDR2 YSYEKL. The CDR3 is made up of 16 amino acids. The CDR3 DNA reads TGCGCCAGCAGCCAAGATTGGCGCAGGGGACCCTACGAGCAGTACTTC. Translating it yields CASSQDWRRGPYEQYF.

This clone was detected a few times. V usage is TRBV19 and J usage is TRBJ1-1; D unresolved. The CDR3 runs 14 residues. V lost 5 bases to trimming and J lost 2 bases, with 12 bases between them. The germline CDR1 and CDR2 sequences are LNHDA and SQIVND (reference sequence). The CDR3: CASSPPGTNTEAFF. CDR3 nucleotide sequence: TGTGCCAGTAGTCCTCCGGGAACTAACACTGAAGCTTTCTTT.

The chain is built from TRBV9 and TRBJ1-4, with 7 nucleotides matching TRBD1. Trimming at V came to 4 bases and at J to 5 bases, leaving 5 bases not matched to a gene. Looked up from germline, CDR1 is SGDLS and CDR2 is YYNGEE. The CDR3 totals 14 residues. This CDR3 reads CASSRGQQNEKLFF. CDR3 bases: TGTGCCAGCAGCAGGGGACAGCAAAATGAAAAACTGTTTTTT.

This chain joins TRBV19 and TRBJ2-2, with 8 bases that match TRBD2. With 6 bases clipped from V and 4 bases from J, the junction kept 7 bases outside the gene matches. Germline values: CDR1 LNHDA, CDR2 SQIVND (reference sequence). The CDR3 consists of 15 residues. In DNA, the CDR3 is TGTGCCAGTAGGGTGGCGGGAGGCTTCACCGGGGAGCTGTTTTTT. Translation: CASRVAGGFTGELFF.

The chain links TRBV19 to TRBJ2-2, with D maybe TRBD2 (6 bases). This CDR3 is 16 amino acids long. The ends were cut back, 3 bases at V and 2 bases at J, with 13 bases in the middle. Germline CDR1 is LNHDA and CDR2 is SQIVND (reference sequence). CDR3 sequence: CASSIEGGINTGELFF. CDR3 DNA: TGTGCCAGTAGTATCGAAGGAGGGATCAACACCGGGGAGCTGTTTTTT.

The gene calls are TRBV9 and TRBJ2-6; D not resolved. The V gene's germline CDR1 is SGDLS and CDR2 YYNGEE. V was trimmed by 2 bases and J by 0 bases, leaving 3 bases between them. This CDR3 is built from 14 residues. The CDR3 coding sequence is TGTGCCAGCAGCGTGTACTCTGGGGCCAACGTCCTGACTTTC. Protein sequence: CASSVYSGANVLTF.

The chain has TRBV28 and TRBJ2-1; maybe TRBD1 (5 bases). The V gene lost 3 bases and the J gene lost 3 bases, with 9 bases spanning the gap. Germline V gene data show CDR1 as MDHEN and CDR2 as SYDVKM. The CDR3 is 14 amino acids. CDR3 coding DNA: TGTGCCAGCAGTTTCCTAGGGGACTACAATGAGCAGTTCTTC. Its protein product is CASSFLGDYNEQFF.

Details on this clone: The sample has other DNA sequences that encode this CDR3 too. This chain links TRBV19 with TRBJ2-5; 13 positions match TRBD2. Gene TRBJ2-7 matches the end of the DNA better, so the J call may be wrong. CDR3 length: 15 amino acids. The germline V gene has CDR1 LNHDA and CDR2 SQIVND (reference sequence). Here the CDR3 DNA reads TGTGCCAGTAGTATAACTAGCGGGAGGGCCTACGAGCAGTACTTC. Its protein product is CASSITSGRAYEQYF.

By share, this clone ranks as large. CDR3 nucleotide sequence: TGTGCCAGCAGACACCCCGGGGCCAACGTCCTGACTTTC. It codes for CASRHPGANVLTF. V gene TRBV27 combines with J gene TRBJ2-6; D not certain. The germline V gene has CDR1 MNHEY and CDR2 SMNVEV (reference sequence). CDR3 length: 13 amino acids. V was cut by 6 bases and J by 4 bases, with 7 bases left in between. Supplemented by reference TRBV27 and TRBJ2-6, the full variable domain reads EAQVTQNPRYLITVTGKKLTVTCSQNMNHEYMSWYRQDPGLGLRQIYYSMNVEVTDKGDVPEGYKVSRKEKRNFPLILESPSPNQTSLYFCASRHPGANVLTFGAGSRLTVL.

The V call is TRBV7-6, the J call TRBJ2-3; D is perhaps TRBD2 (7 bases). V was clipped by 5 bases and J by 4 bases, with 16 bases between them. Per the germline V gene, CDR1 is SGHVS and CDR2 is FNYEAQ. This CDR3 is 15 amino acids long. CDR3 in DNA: TGTGCCAGCAGCCCGGGGGGCCGGGAGGCAGATACGCAGTATTTT. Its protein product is CASSPGGREADTQYF.

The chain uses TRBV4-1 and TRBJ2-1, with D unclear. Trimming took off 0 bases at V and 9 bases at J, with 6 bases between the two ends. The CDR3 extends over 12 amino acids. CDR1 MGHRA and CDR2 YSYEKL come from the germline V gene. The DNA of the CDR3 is TGCGCCAGCAGCCAAGATATGAGTGAGCAGTTCTTC. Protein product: CASSQDMSEQFF.

CDR3 loop: CASSLRNEQFF. The DNA of the CDR3 is TGTGCCAGCAGCTTGCGGAATGAGCAGTTCTTC. The rearrangement uses TRBV5-4 and TRBJ2-1; D call uncertain. The V gene lost 1 base and the J gene lost 7 bases, with 3 bases spanning the gap. CDR1 and CDR2 from the germline V gene are SGHNT and YYREEE (reference sequence). The CDR3 is made up of 11 amino acids.

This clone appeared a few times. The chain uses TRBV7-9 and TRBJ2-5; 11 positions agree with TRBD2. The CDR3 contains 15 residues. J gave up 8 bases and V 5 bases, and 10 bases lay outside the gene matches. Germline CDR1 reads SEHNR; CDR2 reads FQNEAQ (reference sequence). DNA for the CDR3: TGTGCCAGCAGCCCAACTAGCGGGGGCCCAGAAACCCAGTACTTC. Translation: CASSPTSGGPETQYF.

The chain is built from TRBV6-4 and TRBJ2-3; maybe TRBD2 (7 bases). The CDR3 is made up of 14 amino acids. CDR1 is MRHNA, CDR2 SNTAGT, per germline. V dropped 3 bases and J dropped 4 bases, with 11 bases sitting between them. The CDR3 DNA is TGTGCCAGCAGTGAAGGGGGGGAGGCAGATACGCAGTATTTT. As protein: CASSEGGEADTQYF.

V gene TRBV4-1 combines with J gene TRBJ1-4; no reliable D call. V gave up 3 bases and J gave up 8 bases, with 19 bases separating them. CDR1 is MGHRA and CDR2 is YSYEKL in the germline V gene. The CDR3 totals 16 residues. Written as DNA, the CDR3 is TGCGCCAGCAGCCAGAACTCAGGCTCCTATAGGGAAAAACTGTTTTTT. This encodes CASSQNSGSYREKLFF.

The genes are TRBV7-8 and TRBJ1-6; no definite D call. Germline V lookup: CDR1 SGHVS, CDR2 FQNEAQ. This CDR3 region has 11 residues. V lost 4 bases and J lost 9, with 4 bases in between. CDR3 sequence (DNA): TGTGCCAGCAGCTCAGGTTCACCCCTCCACTTT. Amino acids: CASSSGSPLHF.

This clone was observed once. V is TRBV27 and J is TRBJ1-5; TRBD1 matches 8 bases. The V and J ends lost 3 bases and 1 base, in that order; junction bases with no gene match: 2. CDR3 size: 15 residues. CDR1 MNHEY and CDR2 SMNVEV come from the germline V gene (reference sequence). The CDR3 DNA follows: TGTGCCAGCAGTTTGACAGGGGACAGCAATCAGCCCCAGCATTTT. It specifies CASSLTGDSNQPQHF.